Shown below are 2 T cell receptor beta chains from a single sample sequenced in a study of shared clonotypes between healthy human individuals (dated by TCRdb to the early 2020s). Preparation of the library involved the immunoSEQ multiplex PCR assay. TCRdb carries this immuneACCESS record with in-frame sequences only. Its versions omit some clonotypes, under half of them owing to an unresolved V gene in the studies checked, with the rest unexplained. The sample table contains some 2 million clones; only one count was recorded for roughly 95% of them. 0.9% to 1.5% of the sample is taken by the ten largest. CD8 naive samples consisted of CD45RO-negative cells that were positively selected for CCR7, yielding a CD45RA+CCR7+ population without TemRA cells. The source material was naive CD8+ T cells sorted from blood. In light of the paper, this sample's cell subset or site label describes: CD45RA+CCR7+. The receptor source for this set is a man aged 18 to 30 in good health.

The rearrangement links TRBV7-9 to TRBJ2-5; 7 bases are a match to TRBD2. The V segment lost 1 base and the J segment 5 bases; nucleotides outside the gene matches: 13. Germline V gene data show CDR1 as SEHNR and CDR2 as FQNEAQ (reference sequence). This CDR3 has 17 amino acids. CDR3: CASSLERLAGDGETQYF. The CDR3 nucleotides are TGTGCCAGCAGCTTAGAACGGTTGGCGGGGGACGGGGAGACCCAGTACTTC.

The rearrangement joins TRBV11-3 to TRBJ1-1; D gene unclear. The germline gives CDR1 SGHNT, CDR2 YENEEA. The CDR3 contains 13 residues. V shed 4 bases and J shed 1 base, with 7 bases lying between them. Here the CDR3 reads CASSYYRNTEAFF. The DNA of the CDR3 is TGTGCCAGCAGCTACTACCGGAACACTGAAGCTTTCTTT. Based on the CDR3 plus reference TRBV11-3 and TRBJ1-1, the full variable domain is EAGVVQSPRYKIIEKKQPVAFWCNPISGHNTLYWYLQNLGQGPELLIRYENEEAVDDSQLPKDRFSAERLKGVDSTLKIQPAELGDSAVYLCASSYYRNTEAFFGQGTRLTVV.